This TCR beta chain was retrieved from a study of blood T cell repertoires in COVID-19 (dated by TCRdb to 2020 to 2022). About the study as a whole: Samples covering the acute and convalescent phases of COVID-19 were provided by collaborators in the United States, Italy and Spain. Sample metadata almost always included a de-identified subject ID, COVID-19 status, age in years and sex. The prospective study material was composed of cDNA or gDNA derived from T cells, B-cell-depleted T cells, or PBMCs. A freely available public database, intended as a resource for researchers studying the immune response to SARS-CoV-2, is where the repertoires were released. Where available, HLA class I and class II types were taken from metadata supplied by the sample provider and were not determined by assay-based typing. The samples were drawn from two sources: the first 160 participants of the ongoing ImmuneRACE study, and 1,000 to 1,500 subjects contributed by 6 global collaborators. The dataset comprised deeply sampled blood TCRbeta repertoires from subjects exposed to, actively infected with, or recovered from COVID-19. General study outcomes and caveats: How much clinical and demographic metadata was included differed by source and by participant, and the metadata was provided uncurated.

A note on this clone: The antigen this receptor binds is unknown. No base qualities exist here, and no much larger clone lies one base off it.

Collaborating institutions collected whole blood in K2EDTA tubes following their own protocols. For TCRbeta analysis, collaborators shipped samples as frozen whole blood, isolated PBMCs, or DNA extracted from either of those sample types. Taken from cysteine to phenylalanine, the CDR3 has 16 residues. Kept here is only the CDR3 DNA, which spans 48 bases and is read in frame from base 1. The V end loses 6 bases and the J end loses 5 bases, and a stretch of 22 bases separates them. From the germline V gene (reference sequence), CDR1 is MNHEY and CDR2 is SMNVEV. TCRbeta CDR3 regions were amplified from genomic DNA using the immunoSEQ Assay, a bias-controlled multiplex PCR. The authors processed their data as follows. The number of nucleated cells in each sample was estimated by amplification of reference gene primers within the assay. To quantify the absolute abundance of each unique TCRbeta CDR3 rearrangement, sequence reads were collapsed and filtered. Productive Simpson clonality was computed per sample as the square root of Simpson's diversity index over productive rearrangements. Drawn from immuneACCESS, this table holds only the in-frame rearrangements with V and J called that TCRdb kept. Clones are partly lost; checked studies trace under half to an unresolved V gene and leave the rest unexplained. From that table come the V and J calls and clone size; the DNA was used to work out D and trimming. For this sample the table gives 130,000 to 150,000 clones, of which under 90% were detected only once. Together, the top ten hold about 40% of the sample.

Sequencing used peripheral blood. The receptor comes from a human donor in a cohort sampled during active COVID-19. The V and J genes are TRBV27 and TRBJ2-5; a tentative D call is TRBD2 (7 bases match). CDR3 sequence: CASSPTGGGATETQYF. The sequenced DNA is TGTGCCAGCAGCCCTACTGGAGGGGGGGCTACGGAGACCCAGTACTTC.